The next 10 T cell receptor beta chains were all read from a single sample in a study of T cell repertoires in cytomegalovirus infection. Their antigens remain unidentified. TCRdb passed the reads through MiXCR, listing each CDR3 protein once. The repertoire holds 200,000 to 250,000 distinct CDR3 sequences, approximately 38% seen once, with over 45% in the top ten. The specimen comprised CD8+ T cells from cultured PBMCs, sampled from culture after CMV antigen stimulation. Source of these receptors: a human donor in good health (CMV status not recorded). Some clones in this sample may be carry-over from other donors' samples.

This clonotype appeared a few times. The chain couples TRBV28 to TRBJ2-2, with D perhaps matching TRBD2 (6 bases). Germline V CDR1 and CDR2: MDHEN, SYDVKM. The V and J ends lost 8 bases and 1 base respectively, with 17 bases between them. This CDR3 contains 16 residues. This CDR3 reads CASLEAVGGNTGELFF. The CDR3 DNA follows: TGTGCCAGCTTAGAGGCGGTGGGAGGGAACACCGGGGAGCTGTTTTTT.

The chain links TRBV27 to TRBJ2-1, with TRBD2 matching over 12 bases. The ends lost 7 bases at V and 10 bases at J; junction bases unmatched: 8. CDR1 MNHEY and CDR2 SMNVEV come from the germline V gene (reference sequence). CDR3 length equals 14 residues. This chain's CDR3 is CASNPLAGGLEQFF. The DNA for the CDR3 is TGTGCCAGCAATCCCCTAGCGGGAGGGCTGGAGCAGTTCTTC.

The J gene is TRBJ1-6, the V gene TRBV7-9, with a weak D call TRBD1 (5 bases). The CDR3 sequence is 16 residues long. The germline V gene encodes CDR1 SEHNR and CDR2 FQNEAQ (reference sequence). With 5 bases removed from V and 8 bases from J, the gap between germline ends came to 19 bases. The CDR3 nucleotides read TGTGCCAGCAGCGCGGGGACCCTCCCTGCGGATTCACCCCTCCACTTT. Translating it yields CASSAGTLPADSPLHF. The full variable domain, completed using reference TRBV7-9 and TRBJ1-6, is DTGVSQNPRHKITKRGQNVTFRCDPISEHNRLYWYRQTLGQGPEFLTYFQNEAQLEKSRLLSDRFSAERPKGSFSTLEIQRTEQGDSAMYLCASSAGTLPADSPLHFGNGTRLTVT.

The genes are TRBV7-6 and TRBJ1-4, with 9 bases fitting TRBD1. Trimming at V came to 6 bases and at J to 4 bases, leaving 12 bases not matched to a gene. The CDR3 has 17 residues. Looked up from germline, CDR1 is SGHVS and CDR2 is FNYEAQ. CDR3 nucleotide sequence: TGTGCCAGCAGTCAGTCCCGGGACAGGGACCATAATGAAAAACTGTTTTTT. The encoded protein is CASSQSRDRDHNEKLFF.

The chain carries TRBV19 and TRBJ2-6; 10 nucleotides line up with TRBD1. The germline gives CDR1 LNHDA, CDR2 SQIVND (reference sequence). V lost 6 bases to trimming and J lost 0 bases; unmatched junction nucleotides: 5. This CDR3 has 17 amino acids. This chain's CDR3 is CASRTGGPHSGANVLTF. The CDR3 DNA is TGTGCCAGTAGGACAGGGGGCCCCCACTCTGGGGCCAACGTCCTGACTTTC.

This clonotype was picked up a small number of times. Here the CDR3 reads CASSYGAGELFF. DNA of the CDR3: TGTGCCAGCAGCTATGGCGCCGGGGAGCTGTTTTTT. The chain combines TRBV28 with TRBJ2-2; D remains unclear. The CDR3 has 12 residues. V was shortened by 6 bases and J by 6 bases, with 8 bases between the two germline ends. The germline V gene encodes CDR1 MDHEN and CDR2 SYDVKM. Complete variable domain (other parts from reference TRBV28 and TRBJ2-2): DVKVTQSSRYLVKRTGEKVFLECVQDMDHENMFWYRQDPGLGLRLIYFSYDVKMKEKGDIPEGYSVSREKKERFSLILESASTNQTSMYLCASSYGAGELFFGEGSRLTVL.

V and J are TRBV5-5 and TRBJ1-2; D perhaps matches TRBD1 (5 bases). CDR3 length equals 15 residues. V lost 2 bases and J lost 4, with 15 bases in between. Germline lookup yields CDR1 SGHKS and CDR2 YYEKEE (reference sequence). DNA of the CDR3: TGTGCCAGCAGCTTCGACAGACGACCTATCTATGGCTACACCTTC. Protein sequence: CASSFDRRPIYGYTF.

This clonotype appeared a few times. This CDR3 is CASSPHRTGQETQYF. The CDR3 DNA sequence: TGTGCCAGCTCACCCCACCGGACAGGCCAAGAGACCCAGTACTTC. The genes are TRBV18 and TRBJ2-5; TRBD1 aligns across 7 bases. Germline trimming cut 3 bases from V and 1 base from J; bases unmatched to any gene: 5. CDR1 is KGHSH, CDR2 LQKENI, per germline. The CDR3 has 15 residues.

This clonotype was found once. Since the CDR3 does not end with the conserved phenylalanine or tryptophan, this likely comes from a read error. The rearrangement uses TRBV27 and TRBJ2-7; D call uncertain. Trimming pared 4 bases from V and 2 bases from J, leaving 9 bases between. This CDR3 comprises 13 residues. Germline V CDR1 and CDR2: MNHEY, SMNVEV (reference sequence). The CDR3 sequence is CASSSDGPYEQYL. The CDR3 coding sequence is TGTGCCAGCAGTTCTGACGGTCCCTACGAGCAGTACTTA.

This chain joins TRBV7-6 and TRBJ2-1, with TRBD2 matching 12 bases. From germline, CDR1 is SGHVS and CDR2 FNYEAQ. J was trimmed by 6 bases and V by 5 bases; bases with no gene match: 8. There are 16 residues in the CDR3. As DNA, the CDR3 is TGTGCCAGCAGCCCGAGACTAGCGGGAGACCGCAATGAGCAGTTCTTC. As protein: CASSPRLAGDRNEQFF. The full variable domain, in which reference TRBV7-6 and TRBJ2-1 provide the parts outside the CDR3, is GAGVSQSPRYKVTKRGQDVALRCDPISGHVSLYWYRQALGQGPEFLTYFNYEAQQDKSGLPNDRFSAERPEGSISTLTIQRTEQRDSAMYRCASSPRLAGDRNEQFFGPGTRLTVL.